The TCR beta chain described here comes from a study of T cell responses to AZD1222 COVID-19 vaccine. Broader study findings: Repertoires were sampled only after the peak T cell response. As reported, nearly half of all spike-specific TCRs target variant regions that are unmutated.

In the case of this clone: The antigen is undetermined.

Libraries were prepared by immunoSEQ multiplex PCR; TCRdb keeps only in-frame clonotypes and omits some of them. The sample shows over 100,000 clones, 70% to 90% of them seen only once. V lost 6 bases, J lost 11 bases, and 13 bases lay in between. Germline CDR1 reads SGHAT; CDR2 reads FQNNGV. CDR3 length equals 11 residues. This rearrangement joins TRBV11-2 to TRBJ1-1; D is unresolved. This sequence originates from an adult in good health. The material sequenced was peripheral blood, taken on day 0 of AZD1222 vaccination. CDR3 in DNA: TGTGCCAGCAGTCAGAGACTGTGGGCTTTCTTT. Residues: CASSQRLWAFF.